This T cell receptor beta chain was sequenced during a study of blood T cell repertoires in COVID-19. Study in general: The study drew acute and convalescent COVID-19 samples from the United States, Italy and Spain. Sample material is recorded as cDNA or gDNA derived from T cells, B-cell-depleted T cells, or PBMCs.

Residents of 24 US areas, aged 18 to 89 years, made up the participants. Methods used by the authors: Amplification of reference gene primers was used by the study to estimate nucleated cell counts. Data came from immunoSEQ multiplex PCR; TCRdb stores just in-frame clones and leaves some out. That table gives V, J and clone size, and the DNA gave D and trimming. The data hold 400,000 or so clones, with roughly 88% observed a single time. CDR1 and CDR2 from the germline V gene are SSHAT and FNYEAQ (reference sequence). CDR3 size: 12 residues. V lost 6 bases and J lost 7, with 10 bases in between. The TCR sequence derives from a woman in her 40s with acute COVID-19. The sample consisted of PBMCs or T cells enriched from blood (not recorded which). This chain uses TRBV7-7 with TRBJ1-5; D is unresolved. Here the CDR3 DNA reads TGTGCCAGCAGTCCCCTCGGGCAGCCCCAGCATTTT. Protein sequence: CASSPLGQPQHF.